This T cell receptor beta chain was identified in a study of blood T cell repertoires in COVID-19 (dated by TCRdb to between 2020 and 2021). Study-level background: The collaborator samples originated in the United States, Italy and Spain and spanned the acute and convalescent phases of COVID-19. The material from the prospective study consisted of cDNA or gDNA derived from T cells, B-cell-depleted T cells, or PBMCs. Subjects who had been exposed to COVID-19, were actively infected with it, or had recovered from it provided the deeply sampled blood TCRbeta repertoires that made up the dataset. The repertoires were made available in a free public database intended to serve as a resource for research on the immune response to SARS-CoV-2. The samples were drawn from two sources: the first 160 participants of the ongoing ImmuneRACE study, and over 950 subjects contributed by 6 global collaborators. Nearly every sample came with metadata listing a de-identified subject ID, COVID-19 status, age in years and sex. HLA class I and class II types, where available, came from metadata supplied by the sample provider rather than from assay-based typing. Study-wide findings and limitations: The amount of clinical and demographic metadata varied by source and participant and was provided uncurated.

Whole blood was collected in K2EDTA tubes by collaborating institutions according to the institutions' own protocols. For TCRbeta analysis, collaborators shipped samples as frozen whole blood, isolated PBMCs, or DNA extracted from either of those sample types. Concerning this clone: The target of this receptor is not known. Base qualities are missing; no much larger clone stands one base away.

TCRbeta CDR3 regions were amplified from genomic DNA using the immunoSEQ Assay, a bias-controlled multiplex PCR. From the authors' description of their analysis: The number of nucleated cells in each sample was estimated from the amplification of reference gene primers within the assay. To quantify the absolute abundance of each unique TCRbeta CDR3 rearrangement, sequence reads were collapsed and filtered. Productive Simpson clonality was computed per sample as the square root of Simpson's diversity index over productive rearrangements. TCRdb obtained this table from immuneACCESS and retained in-frame rearrangements with V and J assigned. These tables miss some clones; where compared with another copy, unresolved V genes account for less than half of the shortfall, and the remainder is unexplained. V and J calls and clone size are those listed in that table; D and trimming were worked out from the DNA. For this sample the table gives a few hundred thousand clones, of which 65% to 90% were detected only once. The leading ten clones occupy 5.1% of the sample.

CDR3 length: 15 amino acids, cysteine to phenylalanine. The kept DNA is CDR3 alone, 45 bases in frame from the first base. Ends trimmed: V by 6 bases, J by 7 bases; bases unmatched to a gene: 10. As encoded in the germline V gene, CDR1 is WSHSY while CDR2 is SAAADI. This receptor chain uses TRBV10-2 and TRBJ1-3, with 9 bases aligning to TRBD1. The sample consisted of peripheral blood. The TCR sequence derives from a man aged 45-65 years with active or convalescent COVID-19. The DNA is TGCGCCAGCAGCCAGGGACAGGGACTGCTGAACACCATATATTTT. Translated, it gives CASSQGQGLLNTIYF.